Detailed here is one T cell receptor beta chain. What it recognizes is unknown. CDR3 size: 16 residues. With V trimmed by 4 bases and J by 6 bases, 11 bases remained unmatched. CDR1 is MDHEN and CDR2 is SYDVKM in the germline V gene. These data come from a study of blood T cells in healthy people across ages. Findings and limits, study-wide: Naive and antigen-experienced cells were not separated, limiting conclusive comparison. Total diversity from one million sequenced T cells was likely underestimated.

Per-sample yields of isolated PBMCs were at least 6 million. Combining a sample-barcoded 5' primer with a J-beta primer mix, a second PCR ran for roughly 6 to 12 cycles. Every sample gave at least 2.5 million paired-end reads containing CDR3. In TCRdb, the 5' RACE reads were re-called with MiXCR into one record per CDR3 protein. In the table there are roughly 930,000 distinct CDR3 sequences, roughly 50% of which are singletons. The sample comprised blood. This chain uses TRBV28 with TRBJ2-3; 9 bases match TRBD2. The sequence was obtained from a man younger than 45 in good health. The CDR3 DNA reads as TGTGCCAGCAGTTCCGCTGTAGCGGGGGTAGGGGATACGCAGTATTTT. Protein: CASSSAVAGVGDTQYF. The full variable domain, in which reference TRBV28 and TRBJ2-3 provide the parts outside the CDR3, is DVKVTQSSRYLVKRTGEKVFLECVQDMDHENMFWYRQDPGLGLRLIYFSYDVKMKEKGDIPEGYSVSREKKERFSLILESASTNQTSMYLCASSSAVAGVGDTQYFGPGTRLTVL.